These 2 T cell receptor beta chains share one sample of origin, sequenced in a study of post-analysis software for immune sequencing data. Study-level findings and limits: Included in a set of roughly five TRBV segments more frequent in patients than controls were TRBV5-6, TRBV5-1 and TRBV20-1.

Their antigens are not known. TCR beta libraries were prepared from cDNA with unique molecular identifiers. From the PCR reads, TCRdb called clonotypes with MiXCR, one entry per CDR3 protein. The table shows around 250,000 distinct CDR3 sequences, with around 34% occurring only once. Source material: blood. These receptors were collected from a girl aged 10 to 17 with multiple sclerosis.

V gene TRBV5-1 combines with J gene TRBJ2-3, with 9 bases fitting TRBD2. With V trimmed by 2 bases and J by 4 bases, 2 bases remained unmatched. CDR3 size: 14 residues. The germline CDR1 and CDR2 sequences are SGHRS and YFSETQ. This CDR3 is CASSFAGGADTQYF. The CDR3 DNA follows: TGCGCCAGCAGCTTCGCGGGAGGGGCAGATACGCAGTATTTT.

This clonotype was seen just once. V and J are TRBV7-9 and TRBJ1-2; TRBD1 matches at 12 bases. The CDR3 sequence is 15 residues long. V lost 4 bases to trimming and J lost 3 bases; unmatched junction nucleotides: 3. CDR1 and CDR2 (germline): SEHNR, FQNEAQ (reference sequence). The CDR3 DNA reads TGTGCCAGCAGCTGGGGACAGGGGGCTGACTATGGCTACACCTTC. This encodes CASSWGQGADYGYTF.